This T cell receptor beta chain was sequenced during a study of early T cells in non-severe SARS-CoV-2 infection. About the research overall: Chains were unpaired, as sequencing was done on bulk RNA from unsorted whole blood.

Individual cDNA molecules carried attached unique molecular identifiers. TCRdb fed the 5' RACE reads into MiXCR, producing one record per CDR3 protein. The sample lists tens of thousands of distinct CDR3 sequences, roughly an eighth occurring once. This TCR was recovered from an adult who was a healthcare worker with PCR-confirmed SARS-CoV-2 infection or an uninfected control (not recorded which). The sample taken for sequencing was whole blood.

CDR3 loop: CASSSYTAQYF. The DNA for the CDR3 is TGTGCCAGCAGTTCCTACACGGCACAGTACTTC. The gene calls are TRBV6-6 and TRBJ2-7; no firm D call. V was pared by 4 bases and J by 10 bases, with 11 bases between. The CDR3 extends over 11 amino acids. Germline CDR1 is MNHNY and CDR2 is SVGAGI (reference sequence).